This T cell receptor (beta chain) originates from a study of resident and recirculating memory T cells in vitiligo. Background on the study: Epidermis came from shave biopsies of lesional and nonlesional sites, plus PBMCs.

Data came from immunoSEQ multiplex PCR; TCRdb stores just in-frame clones and leaves some out. Among 65,000 to 80,000 clones listed, 92% were seen once. On this clone itself: The target antigen is unknown.

Findings of the study overall: Clonality differed among vitiligo lesions, with no unique dominant clone.

There are 12 residues in the CDR3. Patients had to be free of confetti depigmentation, indicating active vitiligo. Patients who had received treatment within the previous three months were excluded. The TCR was taken from a male donor with vitiligo. The sample was blood. This rearrangement joins TRBV21-1 to TRBJ2-7; the table's D call of TRBD1 was not tested on the DNA. TRBV21-1 is a documented pseudogene. CDR3 nucleotide sequence: TGTGCCAGCAGCAAAGGTATGGCAGGGGGACCCTTC. Encoded protein: CASSKGMAGGPF.